The 16 T cell receptor beta chains below come from one sample, sequenced in a study of T cells generated in artificial thymic organoids. Reverse primers in the TRAC or TRBC constant regions drove separate semi-nested PCRs for TCRalpha and TCRbeta. TCRdb independently ran MiXCR on the 5' RACE reads; one entry per CDR3 protein. The data hold over 6,500 distinct CDR3 sequences, with approximately 20% observed a single time. The sample taken for sequencing was naive CD8+ T cells from the thymus. Subset specified: CD3+TCRalphabeta+CD8SP T cells; for blood, CD45RO-CCR7+ naive CD8+ T cells. Receptor source: a human donor who gave cord blood stem cells for thymic organoid culture, a cardiac surgery patient who gave postnatal thymus, or a blood donor (not recorded which).

This clonotype has more than one count but fewer than ten. This chain links TRBV9 with TRBJ1-2; 9 bases line up with TRBD1. The V gene's germline CDR1 is SGDLS and CDR2 YYNGEE. V lost 4 bases to trimming and J lost 2 bases; unmatched junction nucleotides: 3. CDR3 size: 14 residues. Here the CDR3 DNA reads TGTGCCAGCAGCACCGGGACAGGGAACTATGGCTACACCTTC. It specifies CASSTGTGNYGYTF. The variable domain in full, completed from reference TRBV9 and TRBJ1-2, reads DSGVTQTPKHLITATGQRVTLRCSPRSGDLSVYWYQQSLDQGLQFLIQYYNGEERAKGNILERFSAQQFPDLHSELNLSSLELGDSALYFCASSTGTGNYGYTFGSGTRLTVV.

This clonotype is labeled medium-sized. The chain recombines TRBV7-2 with TRBJ2-1, with a weak D call TRBD1 (6 bases). The CDR3 totals 16 residues. The V end was cut by 3 bases, the J end by 3 bases, with 15 bases between. In germline, CDR1 is SGHTA, CDR2 FQGNSA. The CDR3 region has the DNA TGTGCCAGCAGCTTCCTCCGGGACACATACTACAATGAGCAGTTCTTC. Translation: CASSFLRDTYYNEQFF.

V gene TRBV28 combines with J gene TRBJ1-4; TRBD1 aligns across 8 bases. V gave up 2 bases and J gave up 9 bases; unmatched junction bases: 2. This CDR3 comprises 13 residues. Per the germline V gene, CDR1 is MDHEN and CDR2 is SYDVKM. The CDR3 loop is CASSLDRGQKLFF. The CDR3 DNA reads TGTGCCAGCAGTTTAGACAGGGGCCAAAAACTGTTTTTT. Full variable domain (outside the CDR3, taken from reference TRBV28 and TRBJ1-4): DVKVTQSSRYLVKRTGEKVFLECVQDMDHENMFWYRQDPGLGLRLIYFSYDVKMKEKGDIPEGYSVSREKKERFSLILESASTNQTSMYLCASSLDRGQKLFFGSGTQLSVL.

At least ten counts were recorded for this clonotype. The chain carries TRBV6-1 and TRBJ1-2; TRBD1 might be the D (6 bases). Germline V gene lookup returns CDR1 MNHNS and CDR2 SASEGT. V was shortened by 7 bases and J by 4 bases, with 19 bases between the two germline ends. CDR3 length: 15 amino acids. The CDR3 is CASTQKQGSSYGYTF. The CDR3 DNA sequence: TGTGCCAGCACCCAGAAACAGGGTTCAAGCTATGGCTACACCTTC.

This clonotype was recorded a few times. A much larger clone differs by one base, so this may be a read error. The chain carries TRBV28 and TRBJ2-7, with 11 bases matching TRBD2. Germline V gives CDR1 MDHEN, CDR2 SYDVKM. CDR3 length: 20 amino acids. The DNA of the CDR3 is TGTGCCGGCAGCCTTCCCTCCCGACTAGCGGGGCAAATCCTACCCTACGAGCAGTACTTC. It is translated as CAGSLPSRLAGQILPYEQYF. Together with reference TRBV28 and TRBJ2-7, the CDR3 gives the full variable domain: DVKVTQSSRYLVKRTGEKVFLECVQDMDHENMFWYRQDPGLGLRLIYFSYDVKMKEKGDIPEGYSVSREKKERFSLILESASTNQTSMYLCAGSLPSRLAGQILPYEQYFGPGTRLTVT.

V is TRBV7-9 and J is TRBJ2-2; D gene unclear. The V gene lost 5 bases and the J gene lost 6 bases, with 10 bases spanning the gap. CDR1 and CDR2 from the germline V gene are SEHNR and FQNEAQ (reference sequence). The CDR3 covers 13 residues. The CDR3 loop reads CASSDRWPGELFF. The CDR3 DNA reads TGTGCCAGCAGCGACCGATGGCCCGGGGAGCTGTTTTTT.

This clonotype ranks as medium-sized (0.01 to 0.1%). The rearrangement uses TRBV7-9 and TRBJ1-3; D remains unclear. The V end lost 1 base, the J end lost 8 bases, and 9 bases lay between the germline ends. Germline-derived CDR1 and CDR2 are SEHNR and FQNEAQ (reference sequence). This CDR3 is 13 amino acids long. CDR3 residues: CASSLETRDTIYF. The CDR3 DNA reads as TGTGCCAGCAGCTTAGAAACGAGGGACACCATATATTTT.

This clonotype was counted between two and nine times. V is TRBV6-1 and J is TRBJ1-1; a weak D match, TRBD1 (5 bases). The germline CDR1 and CDR2 sequences are MNHNS and SASEGT. The V gene lost 1 base and the J gene lost 0 bases, with 9 bases spanning the gap. The CDR3 is made up of 15 amino acids. This CDR3 is CASSEEGAMNTEAFF. CDR3 DNA sequence: TGTGCCAGCAGTGAAGAAGGGGCCATGAACACTGAAGCTTTCTTT.

This clonotype appeared many times. The gene calls are TRBV27 and TRBJ2-7, with D perhaps assigned TRBD1 or TRBD2 (6 bases each). The germline V gene encodes CDR1 MNHEY and CDR2 SMNVEV (reference sequence). Trimming shortened V by 6 bases and J by 3 bases, and 24 bases separated the two germline ends. The CDR3 loop spans 17 amino acids. The CDR3, as DNA: TGTGCCAGCAGCCCCGGAGGGTGGGGGACACCTTACTACGAGCAGTACTTC. Its translation is CASSPGGWGTPYYEQYF.

This chain connects TRBV20-1 to TRBJ1-2; unclear D gene. This CDR3 comprises 15 residues. From germline, CDR1 is DFQATT and CDR2 SNEGSKA (reference sequence). Trimming removed 4 bases at V and 2 bases at J, with 17 bases between. The CDR3: CSAKTEGLWNYGYTF. In nucleotides, the CDR3 is TGCAGTGCTAAGACTGAGGGTTTATGGAACTATGGCTACACCTTC.

This clonotype occurred many times. J is TRBJ2-3 and V is TRBV11-2, with D uncertain. Germline-derived CDR1 and CDR2 are SGHAT and FQNNGV. CDR3 length: 13 amino acids. The germline V and J ends were trimmed by 3 bases and 4 bases, with 8 bases remaining between them. CDR3 coding DNA: TGTGCCAGCAGCTTTCTAGGGTCAGATACGCAGTATTTT. Translation gives CASSFLGSDTQYF.

This clonotype is labeled medium-sized. The CDR3 coding sequence is TGCGCCAGCAGCCACCCCTACCCCCTGACAGGGAATATCTACGAGCAGTACTTC. Translation gives CASSHPYPLTGNIYEQYF. The chain combines TRBV4-1 with TRBJ2-7, with 7 bases matching TRBD1. The CDR3 runs 18 residues. In germline, CDR1 is MGHRA, CDR2 YSYEKL. V dropped 3 bases and J dropped 3; count of bases not matched to a gene: 17.

The gene calls are TRBV12-3 or TRBV12-4 and TRBJ2-2; tentatively, D is TRBD1 (5 bases). The CDR3 sequence is 15 residues long. Trimming pared 3 bases from V and 5 bases from J, leaving 13 bases between. CDR3 residues: CASSLGQLGTGELFF. The CDR3 coding sequence is TGTGCCAGCAGTTTGGGGCAGCTGGGGACCGGGGAGCTGTTTTTT.

Only a few counts were recorded for this clonotype. CDR3 sequence: CASSQDRVASGIYEQYF. CDR3 bases: TGCGCCAGCAGCCAAGATCGCGTGGCTAGCGGGATATACGAGCAGTACTTC. The chain uses TRBV4-1 and TRBJ2-7; 9 bases agree with TRBD2. CDR1 and CDR2 from the germline V gene are MGHRA and YSYEKL. Unmatched junction bases numbered 10, after V lost 0 bases and J lost 4 bases. The CDR3 has 17 amino acids.

The rearrangement links TRBV12-3 or TRBV12-4 to TRBJ1-2; no clear D gene. The CDR3 length is 14 residues. V was clipped by 3 bases and J by 1 base, with 9 bases between them. The CDR3 protein is CASSFRRFNYGYTF. For the CDR3, the DNA is TGTGCCAGCAGTTTCCGACGGTTTAACTATGGCTACACCTTC.

This clonotype is medium-sized in the sample. This chain uses TRBV7-9 with TRBJ2-3; either TRBD1 or TRBD2 may fit D (5 bases each). This CDR3 contains 12 residues. V was pared by 11 bases and J by 0 bases, with 9 bases between. Germline V gives CDR1 SEHNR, CDR2 FQNEAQ (reference sequence). DNA for the CDR3: TGTGCCGGGGACCTCAGCACAGATACGCAGTATTTT. Translation gives CAGDLSTDTQYF.